What follows are 13 T cell receptor beta chains derived from one specimen sequenced in a study of T cells expressing NK-cell markers. For each CDR3 protein, TCRdb gives one entry from its re-call of the 5' RACE reads, without DNA. Across some 600,000 distinct CDR3 sequences, the top ten clones capture under 4.5% of the sample. Sequencing was carried out using blood T cells: a sorted CD56 or NKG2C T cell subset, CD4+ or CD8+ T cells, or bulk PBMC T cells (not recorded which). The receptors stem from a man aged 18 to 29 in good health.

The chain joins TRBV28 to TRBJ2-7; the D call from TCRdb, TRBD1, cannot be confirmed without DNA. Germline lookup yields CDR1 MDHEN and CDR2 SYDVKM. This CDR3 is built from 15 residues. This CDR3 reads CASSMKDRGRFEQYF.

The CDR3 sequence is CASSRLARTDTQYF. The chain is built from TRBV14 and TRBJ2-3. This CDR3 is 14 amino acids long. Per the germline V gene, CDR1 is SGHDN and CDR2 is FVKESK.

The chain links TRBV12-3 or TRBV12-4 to TRBJ1-1; TCRdb's D call of TRBD1 is untestable without DNA. This CDR3 comprises 15 residues. CDR3 in amino acids: CASSLLLGQETQAFF.

The V gene is TRBV7-2, the J gene TRBJ2-7; the TRBD1 assignment by TCRdb is unverifiable without DNA. The CDR3 is 13 amino acids. Germline V lookup: CDR1 SGHTA, CDR2 FQGNSA. CDR3: CASSPLWPYEQYF.

The chain joins TRBV29-1 to TRBJ2-7; TCRdb proposes TRBD1, but this gene call is untestable without DNA. CDR3 length equals 12 residues. Germline lookup yields CDR1 SQVTM and CDR2 ANQGSEA. The CDR3 protein is CSVGQSLYEQYF.

The chain joins TRBV29-1 to TRBJ1-2. This CDR3 spans 12 amino acids. Germline values: CDR1 SQVTM, CDR2 ANQGSEA. This CDR3 reads CSVVAENYGYTF.

CDR3 region: CASSLQRNRFEEVNEQFF. J is TRBJ2-1 and V is TRBV14; TCRdb outputs TRBD1, but without DNA this stays unchecked. The germline V gene encodes CDR1 SGHDN and CDR2 FVKESK. This CDR3 spans 18 amino acids.

This chain links TRBV6-5 with TRBJ2-1; absent DNA, TCRdb's TRBD2 call cannot be checked. Germline V CDR1 and CDR2: MNHEY, SVGAGI. The CDR3 length is 19 residues. The CDR3 here is CASSYSLLHSGGQYNEQFF.

The V gene is TRBV12-3 or TRBV12-4, the J gene TRBJ2-1; absent DNA, TCRdb's TRBD1 call cannot be checked. The CDR3 totals 15 residues. This CDR3 is CASSIKGGLIDEQFF.

The chain recombines TRBV4-2 with TRBJ1-3. Germline lookup yields CDR1 LGHNA and CDR2 YNFKEQ. This CDR3 has 16 residues. The CDR3 loop reads CASSREAGRTGNTIYF.

The chain is built from TRBV24-1 and TRBJ2-1; checking the TCRdb D call of TRBD1 is not possible without DNA. This CDR3 is built from 16 residues. The germline CDR1 and CDR2 sequences are KGHDR and SFDVKD. The CDR3 sequence is CATSEQDRSRHNEQFF.

This chain links TRBV20-1 with TRBJ2-7. Germline V lookup: CDR1 DFQATT, CDR2 SNEGSKA (reference sequence). The CDR3 covers 11 residues. CDR3 in amino acids: CSASWRYEQYF.

This rearrangement joins TRBV4-3 to TRBJ2-7. Per the germline V gene, CDR1 is LGHNA and CDR2 is YSLEER. There are 16 residues in the CDR3. CDR3 in amino acids: CASSQDLAGGSYEQYF.